One and the same sample provided the 11 T cell receptor beta chains below, sequenced in a study of blood T cell repertoires in COVID-19. Here immunoSEQ multiplex PCR was the method, and the copy in TCRdb shows in-frame clones only, minus some. The sample has tens of thousands of clones, around 88% seen once. Sample: peripheral blood. These TCRs come from a man aged 70-80 years with active COVID-19.

V usage is TRBV6-5 and J usage is TRBJ1-1; D is unresolved. Trimming took off 6 bases at V and 0 bases at J, with 8 bases between the two ends. Germline lookup yields CDR1 MNHEY and CDR2 SVGAGI. The CDR3 extends over 13 amino acids. The CDR3 sequence: CASRQNMNTEAFF. CDR3 coding DNA: TGTGCCAGCAGACAGAACATGAACACTGAAGCTTTCTTT.

The chain couples TRBV2 to TRBJ2-1; tentative D call: TRBD2 (6 bases). V was pared by 8 bases and J by 5 bases, with 13 bases between. Germline lookup yields CDR1 SNHLY and CDR2 FYNNEI. This CDR3 is built from 13 residues. The CDR3 spells CASYSRGNNEQFF. Written as DNA, the CDR3 is TGTGCCAGCTACAGTCGGGGGAACAATGAGCAGTTCTTC.

V is TRBV6-5 and J is TRBJ2-4, with TRBD2 identical over 11 bases. With V trimmed by 2 bases and J by 6 bases, 6 bases remained unmatched. Germline assignment: CDR1 MNHEY and CDR2 SVGAGI. CDR3 length equals 16 residues. DNA for the CDR3: TGTGCCAGCAGTTACCTTAGCGGGAGGGGGAGAAACATTCAGTACTTC. Translating it yields CASSYLSGRGRNIQYF.

V gene TRBV5-1 combines with J gene TRBJ2-5; 8 nucleotides align to TRBD2. Germline CDR1 is SGHRS and CDR2 is YFSETQ. This CDR3 contains 15 residues. V lost 1 base and J lost 3; bases outside the gene matches: 5. The chain's CDR3 is CASSLLAGREETQYF. In nucleotides, the CDR3 is TGCGCCAGCAGCTTGTTAGCGGGGCGGGAAGAGACCCAGTACTTC.

The chain joins TRBV7-2 to TRBJ2-7; D ambiguous. V shed 2 bases and J shed 4 bases, with 3 bases lying between them. This CDR3 is built from 11 residues. Germline CDR1 reads SGHTA; CDR2 reads FQGNSA. CDR3 amino acids: CASSLQYEQYF. CDR3 nucleotides: TGTGCCAGCAGCTTACAGTACGAGCAGTACTTC.

CDR3 DNA sequence: TGCGCCAGCAGCTTGTCAAGGGGGCCGCCCTACACAGATACGCAGTATTTT. Protein product: CASSLSRGPPYTDTQYF. V gene TRBV5-1 combines with J gene TRBJ2-3; 7 bases agree with TRBD1. Germline CDR1 is SGHRS and CDR2 is YFSETQ. The CDR3 extends over 17 amino acids. J lost 2 bases, V lost 1 base, and 10 bases had no gene match. The full variable domain, its missing parts supplied by reference TRBV5-1 and TRBJ2-3, is KAGVTQTPRYLIKTRGQQVTLSCSPISGHRSVSWYQQTPGQGLQFLFEYFSETQRNKGNFPGRFSGRQFSNSRSEMNVSTLELGDSALYLCASSLSRGPPYTDTQYFGPGTRLTVL.

The rearrangement uses TRBV9 and TRBJ2-1; TRBD2 is a possible D gene (6 bases). CDR1 is SGDLS and CDR2 is YYNGEE in the germline V gene. This CDR3 contains 15 residues. V was shortened by 0 bases and J by 0 bases, with 7 bases between the two germline ends. The CDR3 DNA reads as TGTGCCAGCAGCGTAGTTAGCGGCTCCTACAATGAGCAGTTCTTC. This translates into CASSVVSGSYNEQFF.

Here the CDR3 reads CASSSTYEQYF. The DNA for the CDR3 is TGTGCCAGCAGCTCTACCTACGAGCAGTACTTC. This chain links TRBV5-6 with TRBJ2-7; D unclear. The CDR3 sequence is 11 residues long. V was clipped by 3 bases and J by 2 bases, with 3 bases between them. Germline CDR1 reads SGHDT; CDR2 reads YYEEEE.

The rearrangement uses TRBV15 and TRBJ1-2; D remains ambiguous. Per the germline V gene, CDR1 is LNHNV and CDR2 is YYDKDF (reference sequence). The length of the CDR3 is 15 residues. The V end was cut by 0 bases, the J end by 0 bases, with 8 bases between. CDR3 in amino acids: CATSRDRQANYGYTF. In DNA form, the CDR3 reads TGTGCCACCAGCAGAGACAGACAAGCTAACTATGGCTACACCTTC.

J is TRBJ1-1 and V is TRBV5-1; TRBD1 matches at 7 bases. The CDR3 length is 14 residues. The germline V gene has CDR1 SGHRS and CDR2 YFSETQ. Unmatched junction bases numbered 6, after V lost 4 bases and J lost 3 bases. Here the CDR3 DNA reads TGCGCCAGCAGCCTGGGACAGACCTACACTGAAGCTTTCTTT. Its translation: CASSLGQTYTEAFF.

This clone was counted a single time. This chain links TRBV5-6 with TRBJ1-2; 10 nucleotides agree with TRBD1. The V and J ends lost 2 bases and 1 base, in that order; junction bases with no gene match: 11. The CDR3 is 18 amino acids. In germline, CDR1 is SGHDT, CDR2 YYEEEE. CDR3 nucleotides: TGTGCCAGCAGCTTCCGGGACAGGGGACTTCCGCGTAACTATGGCTACACCTTC. Its protein product is CASSFRDRGLPRNYGYTF.